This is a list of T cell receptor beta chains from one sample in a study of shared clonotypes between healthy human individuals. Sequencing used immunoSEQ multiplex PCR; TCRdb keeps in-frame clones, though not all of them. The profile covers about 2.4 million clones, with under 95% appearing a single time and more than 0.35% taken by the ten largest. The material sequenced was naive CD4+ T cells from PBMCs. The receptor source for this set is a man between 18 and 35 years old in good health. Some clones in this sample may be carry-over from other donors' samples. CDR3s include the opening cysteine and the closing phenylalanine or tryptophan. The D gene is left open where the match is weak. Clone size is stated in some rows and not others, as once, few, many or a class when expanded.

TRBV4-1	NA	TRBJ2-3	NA	TGCGCCAGCAGCCTCCTGGGGGGTTCAGATACGCAGTATTTT	CASSLLGGSDTQYF
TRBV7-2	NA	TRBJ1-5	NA	TGTGCCAGCAGCCCCGGGGTGGGCAATCAGCCCCAGCATTTT	CASSPGVGNQPQHF
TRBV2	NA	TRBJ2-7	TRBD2	TGTGCCAGCAGGAAGGGACTAGCGGGAGAACCAGACGAGCAGTACTTC	CASRKGLAGEPDEQYF
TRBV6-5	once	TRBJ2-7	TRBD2	TGTGCCAGCCAGCGACCCCCCGGGGGGGAGCAGTACTTC	CASQRPPGGEQYF
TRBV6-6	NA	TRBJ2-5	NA	TGTGCCAGCAGTTACTCAAGCCTAGCTGGGGAGACCCAGTACTTC	CASSYSSLAGETQYF
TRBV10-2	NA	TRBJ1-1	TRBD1	TGCGCCAGCAGCCTATGGACAGGGCTGAACACTGAAGCTTTCTTT	CASSLWTGLNTEAFF
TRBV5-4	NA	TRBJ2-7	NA	TGTGCCAGCAGCTTGGGAGCCAAGGGAGGCTCCTACGAGCAGTACTTC	CASSLGAKGGSYEQYF
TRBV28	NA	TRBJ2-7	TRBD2	TGTGCCAGCAGTGAAGCGGGACTAGCCGTCGAGCAGTACTTC	CASSEAGLAVEQYF
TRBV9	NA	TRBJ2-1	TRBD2	TGTGCCAGCAGCGCACCCCCCCATAGCGGGAGCTCCTACAATGAGCAGTTCTTC	CASSAPPHSGSSYNEQFF
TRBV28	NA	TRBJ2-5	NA	TGTGCCAGCAGTCTACTTGGACAGCAAGAGACCCAGTACTTC	CASSLLGQQETQYF
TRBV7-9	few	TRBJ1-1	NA	TGTGCCAGCAGCCGCTCGAGAATTCAAAGAGGCACTGAAGCTTTCTTT	CASSRSRIQRGTEAFF
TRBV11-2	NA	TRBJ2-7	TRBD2	TGTGCCAGCACCCAGATCGGGAGGCGGGAGTGGATCGACGAGCAGTACTTC	CASTQIGRREWIDEQYF
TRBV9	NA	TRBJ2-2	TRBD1	TGTGCCAGCAGCGTAACAGGGGCGAACACCGGGGAGCTGTTTTTT	CASSVTGANTGELFF
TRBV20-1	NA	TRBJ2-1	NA	TGCAGTGCTTGGGACCTGCCTCAGCAGTTCTTC	CSAWDLPQQFF
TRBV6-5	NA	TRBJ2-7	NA	TGTGCCAGCAGTCGGACAGAGGGTTTGAACGAGCAGTACTTC	CASSRTEGLNEQYF
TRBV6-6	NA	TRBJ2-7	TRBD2	TGTGCCAGCAGTTACGGGGGGGAACGATACCTCTACGAGCAGTACTTC	CASSYGGERYLYEQYF
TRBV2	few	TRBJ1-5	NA	TGTGCCAGCAGCACAGCAGCCAATCAGCCCCAGCATTTT	CASSTAANQPQHF
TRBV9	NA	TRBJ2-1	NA	TGTGCCAGCAGCGCTAGATCGGGCTCCTACAATGAGCAGTTCTTC	CASSARSGSYNEQFF
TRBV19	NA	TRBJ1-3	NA	TGTGCCAGTATCGGGGGACGGATCTCTGGAAACACCATATATTTT	CASIGGRISGNTIYF
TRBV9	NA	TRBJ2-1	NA	TGTGCCAGCAGCCGCAGGGGGGGTTGGGAATCCAATGAGCAGTTCTTC	CASSRRGGWESNEQFF
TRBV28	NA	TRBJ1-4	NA	TGTGCCAGCAGTTCCCCGGGGGGCGATGATGAAAAACTGTTTTTT	CASSSPGGDDEKLFF
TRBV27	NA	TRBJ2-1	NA	TGTGCCAGCAGTTCCGGTGGCGCGGGCGCCACCTACAATGAGCAGTTCTTC	CASSSGGAGATYNEQFF